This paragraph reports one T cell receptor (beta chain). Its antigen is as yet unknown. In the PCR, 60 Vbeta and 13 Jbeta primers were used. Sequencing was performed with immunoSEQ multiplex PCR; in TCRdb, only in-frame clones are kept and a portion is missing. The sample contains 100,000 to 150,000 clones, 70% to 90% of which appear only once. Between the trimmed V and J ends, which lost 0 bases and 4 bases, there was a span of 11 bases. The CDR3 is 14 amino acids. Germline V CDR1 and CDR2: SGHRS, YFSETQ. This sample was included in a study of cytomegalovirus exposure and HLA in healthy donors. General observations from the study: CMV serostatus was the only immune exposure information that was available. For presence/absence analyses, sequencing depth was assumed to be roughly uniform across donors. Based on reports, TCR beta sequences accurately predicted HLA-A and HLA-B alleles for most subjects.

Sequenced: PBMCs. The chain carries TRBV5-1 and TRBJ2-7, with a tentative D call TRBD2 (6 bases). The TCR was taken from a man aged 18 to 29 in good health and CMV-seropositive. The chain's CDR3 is CASSLELAMYEQYF. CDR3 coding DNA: TGCGCCAGCAGCTTGGAACTAGCCATGTACGAGCAGTACTTC.